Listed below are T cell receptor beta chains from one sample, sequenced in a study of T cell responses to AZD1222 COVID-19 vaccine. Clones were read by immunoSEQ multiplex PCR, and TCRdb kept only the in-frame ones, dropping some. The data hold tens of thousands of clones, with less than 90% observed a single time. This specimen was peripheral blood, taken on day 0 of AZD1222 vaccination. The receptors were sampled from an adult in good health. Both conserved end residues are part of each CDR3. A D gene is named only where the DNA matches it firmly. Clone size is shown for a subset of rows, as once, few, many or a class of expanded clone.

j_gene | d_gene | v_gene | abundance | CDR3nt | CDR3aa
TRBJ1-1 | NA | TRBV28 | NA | TGTGCCAGCAGAAAGGGGAGGGAGAGCACTGAAGCTTTCTTT | CASRKGRESTEAFF
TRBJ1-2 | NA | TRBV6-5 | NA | TGTGCCAGCAGTTACTCTGGGACGGCCCACTATGGCTACACCTTC | CASSYSGTAHYGYTF
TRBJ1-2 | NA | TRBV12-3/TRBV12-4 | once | TGTGCCAGCAGTCCAGATCACGGCTACACCTTC | CASSPDHGYTF
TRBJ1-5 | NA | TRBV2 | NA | TGTGCCAGCAGTGAGTCCTTGGGACGAGGGCCCCAGCATTTT | CASSESLGRGPQHF
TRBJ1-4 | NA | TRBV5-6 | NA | TGTGCCAGCAGTGTGGGGGGACCCTATAATGAAAAACTGTTTTTT | CASSVGGPYNEKLFF
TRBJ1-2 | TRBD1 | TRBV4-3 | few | TGCGCCAGCAGCCAAGATCGGACAGGGGAGGTCTACACCTTC | CASSQDRTGEVYTF
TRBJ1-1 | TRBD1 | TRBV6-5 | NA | TGTGCCAGCAGTACCGGACAGGTCCTGGGGACTGAAGCTTTCTTT | CASSTGQVLGTEAFF
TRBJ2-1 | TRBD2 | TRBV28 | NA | TGTGCCAGCAGCAAGCCCGGGACTAGTTCTATTTTAGGGCAGTTCTTC | CASSKPGTSSILGQFF
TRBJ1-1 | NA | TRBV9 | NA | TGTGCCAGCAGCACCAAGGGCGCGGTAAACACTGAAGCTTTCTTT | CASSTKGAVNTEAFF
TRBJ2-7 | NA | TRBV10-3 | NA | TGTGCCATCAGTGAGTCCTTGGCCCCCGCACCCTACGAGCAGTACTTC | CAISESLAPAPYEQYF
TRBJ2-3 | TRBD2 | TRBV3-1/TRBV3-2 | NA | TGTGCCAGCAGCGTAAGCGGGAGTGGAGATACGCAGTATTTT | CASSVSGSGDTQYF
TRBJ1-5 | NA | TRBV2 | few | TGTGCCAGCAGGAGAAGCAATCAGCCCCAGCATTTT | CASRRSNQPQHF
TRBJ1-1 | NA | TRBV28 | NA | TGTGCCAGCAGCCTCGGGCAGGCCTACAGAAACACTGAAGCTTTCTTT | CASSLGQAYRNTEAFF
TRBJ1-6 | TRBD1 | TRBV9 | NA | TGTGCCAGCAGCGCCGGACAGGTCTTTAATTCACCCCTCCACTTT | CASSAGQVFNSPLHF
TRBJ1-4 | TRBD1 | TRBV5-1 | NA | TGCGCCAGCAGCTTGGATCCAGGGGGCGATGAAAAACTGTTTTTT | CASSLDPGGDEKLFF
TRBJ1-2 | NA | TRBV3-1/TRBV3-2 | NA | TGTGCCAGCAGCCAAGGCCCAGGGGTCTATGGCTACACCTTC | CASSQGPGVYGYTF
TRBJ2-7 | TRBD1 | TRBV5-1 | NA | TGCGCCAGCAGCTTCGGCAGGGGGCTGGAGGAGCAGTACTTC | CASSFGRGLEEQYF
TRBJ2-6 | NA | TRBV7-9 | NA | TGTGCCAGCAGCCCAGTAGGGCGACTCTGGGCCAACGTCCTGACTTTC | CASSPVGRLWANVLTF
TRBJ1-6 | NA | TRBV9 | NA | TGTGCCAGCAGCGGCCATAATTCACCCCTCCACTTT | CASSGHNSPLHF
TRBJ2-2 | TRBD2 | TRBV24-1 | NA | TGTGCCACCAGTGGGCGGGGGACCACCGGGGAGCTGTTTTTT | CATSGRGTTGELFF
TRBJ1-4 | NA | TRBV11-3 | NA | TGTGCCAGCAGCTTACATACAACTAATGAAAAACTGTTTTTT | CASSLHTTNEKLFF
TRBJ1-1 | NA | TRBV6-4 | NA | TGTGCCAGCAGTGACTCGGCAGGGGAGACTGAAGCTTTCTTT | CASSDSAGETEAFF
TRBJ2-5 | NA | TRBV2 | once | TGTGCCAGCAGTGAAGTTCAAGCCTGGGGAGAGACCCAGTACTTC | CASSEVQAWGETQYF
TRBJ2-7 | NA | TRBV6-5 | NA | TGTGCCAGCAGTTACTGGTCCCCGCCCTACGAGCAGTACTTC | CASSYWSPPYEQYF
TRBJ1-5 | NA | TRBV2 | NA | TGTGCCAGCACAAGAGCCAGACTACACAATCAGCCCCAGCATTTT | CASTRARLHNQPQHF